This T cell receptor (beta chain) emerged from a study of T cell changes during pregnancy in multiple sclerosis. Germline V gene data show CDR1 as SQVTM and CDR2 as ANQGSEA. The CDR3 is 16 amino acids. V was pared by 4 bases and J by 3 bases, with 22 bases between. The repertoire was sequenced with immunoSEQ multiplex PCR; TCRdb's copy has only in-frame clones and lacks some. The repertoire holds fewer than 55,000 clones, with approximately 87% as singletons. The source of this sequence is a female donor in good health, enrolled as a control in a pregnancy study. V gene TRBV29-1 combines with J gene TRBJ2-7; a possible D gene is TRBD2 (5 bases). The sequencing used peripheral blood, collected in the second trimester of pregnancy. The CDR3: CSVGSPRGLGDYEQYF. The CDR3 DNA sequence: TGCAGCGTTGGATCCCCCCGTGGACTCGGAGACTACGAGCAGTACTTC.